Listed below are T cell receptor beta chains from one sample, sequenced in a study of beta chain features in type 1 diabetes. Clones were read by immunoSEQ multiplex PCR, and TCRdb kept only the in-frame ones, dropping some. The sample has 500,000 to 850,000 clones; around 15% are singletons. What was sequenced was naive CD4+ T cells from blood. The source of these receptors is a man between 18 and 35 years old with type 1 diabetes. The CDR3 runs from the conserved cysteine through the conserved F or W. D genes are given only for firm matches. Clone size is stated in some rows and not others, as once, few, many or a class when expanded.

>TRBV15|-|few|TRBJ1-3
TGTGCCACCAGCAGAGACCCAGATGGAAACACCATATATTTT
CATSRDPDGNTIYF
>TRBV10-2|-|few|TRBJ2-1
TGCGCCAGCAGTCGGAGGCTAGCTGGGAATGAGCAGTTCTTC
CASSRRLAGNEQFF
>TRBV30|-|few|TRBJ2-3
TGTGCCTGGACCCGAGACACAGATACGCAGTATTTT
CAWTRDTDTQYF
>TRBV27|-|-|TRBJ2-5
TGTGCCAGCAGTCGAGATACGGGAGCCGGGGAGACCCAGTACTTC
CASSRDTGAGETQYF
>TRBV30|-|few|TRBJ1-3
TGTGCCTGGACTCCAGGGAGCTCTGGAAACACCATATATTTT
CAWTPGSSGNTIYF
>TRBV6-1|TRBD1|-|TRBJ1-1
TGTGCCATTACAGACAGGGCCAACACTGAAGCTTTCTTT
CAITDRANTEAFF
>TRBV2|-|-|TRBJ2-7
TGTGCCAGCAGCTTGGACAGAACCTACGAGCAGTACTTC
CASSLDRTYEQYF
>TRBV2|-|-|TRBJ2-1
TGTGCCAGCAGTGGAGATCGGAGCTACAATGAGCAGTTCTTC
CASSGDRSYNEQFF
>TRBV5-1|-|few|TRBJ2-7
TGCGCCAGCAGCTTGCTAATCCGGAACTACGAGCAGTACTTC
CASSLLIRNYEQYF
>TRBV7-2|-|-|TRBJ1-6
TGTGCCAGCAAGGGAGCAGAACTCTATAATTCACCCCTCCACTTT
CASKGAELYNSPLHF
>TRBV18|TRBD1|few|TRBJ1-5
TGTGCCAGCTCATCACAGGGGTCCGATCAGCCCCAGCATTTT
CASSSQGSDQPQHF
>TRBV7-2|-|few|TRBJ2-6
TGTGCCAGCAGCAGTCGTACCCCGTGGACATACGCTGGGGCCAACGTCCTGACTTTC
CASSSRTPWTYAGANVLTF
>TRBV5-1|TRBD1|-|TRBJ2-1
TGCGCCAGCAGCTTGGTCGTGTCGACAGGGGCGGACAATGAGCAGTTCTTC
CASSLVVSTGADNEQFF
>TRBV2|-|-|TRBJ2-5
TGTGCCAGCAAAGGGACATCTCAAGAGACCCAGTACTTC
CASKGTSQETQYF
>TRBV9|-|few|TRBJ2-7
TGTGCCAGCAGCGTAGGGGCGGGCTACTACGAGCAGTACTTC
CASSVGAGYYEQYF
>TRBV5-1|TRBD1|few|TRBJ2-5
TGCGCCAGCAGCTTGGAATCCAGGGGGCGAGGGGAGACCCAGTACTTC
CASSLESRGRGETQYF
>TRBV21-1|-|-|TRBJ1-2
TGTGCCAGCAGCAAAGAAGGTACAGATCAGTTTCACTATGGCTACACCTTC
CASSKEGTDQFHYGYTF